This TCR beta chain was recorded in a study of identical twins. Notes on this clonotype: Its antigen remains unknown.

Study-wide points: Within twin pairs, the out-of-frame alpha sequences they shared showed excess low generation probability.

The V gene end was trimmed by 4 bases and the J gene end by 10 bases; junction bases not matched to a gene: 5. The CDR3 spans 15 residues. Germline-derived CDR1 and CDR2 are SEHNR and FQNEAQ (reference sequence). Unique molecular identifiers were in the cDNA, with template-switch universal primer binding. MiXCR was run by TCRdb on the 5' RACE reads, yielding one entry per CDR3 protein. Among 260,000 or so distinct CDR3 sequences listed, 6.5% to 9% were seen once. This sample also appeared in a second study, on yellow fever vaccine responses in identical twins.

The chain carries TRBV7-9 and TRBJ1-6, with 12 bases that match TRBD1. The source is a woman in her late teens or twenties in good health. Sequencing used CD8+ T cells sorted from blood. Written as DNA, the CDR3 is TGTGCCAGCAGCTCGGGACAGGGGGCTGGGTCACCCCTCCACTTT. It yields the protein CASSSGQGAGSPLHF.